This T cell receptor (beta chain) was recovered during a study of blood T cell repertoires in COVID-19. Study background: T cells, B-cell-depleted T cells, or PBMCs supplied cDNA or gDNA.

The authors' processing: Amplification from reference gene primers served as the basis for estimated nucleated cell counts. Only in-frame clones appear in the TCRdb table, and some are missing; sequencing was by immunoSEQ multiplex PCR. Clonal size and the V and J genes are those of that table, whereas D and trimming came from the DNA. The repertoire holds about 200,000 clones, with roughly 86% as singletons. Germline-derived CDR1 and CDR2 are SGHDN and FVKESK. The CDR3 covers 13 residues. The ends were cut back, 6 bases at V and 3 bases at J, with 9 bases in the middle. Ages ranged from about 18 to 89 years, with residence in about 23 US areas. Categorization into cohorts depended on clinical history that participants reported.

The V gene is TRBV14, the J gene TRBJ1-5; D is possibly TRBD1 (5 bases). Sample: PBMCs or T cells enriched from blood (not recorded which). The source of this sequence is a woman between 25 and 40 years old with acute COVID-19. The CDR3 sequence: CASRRDFNQPQHF. In DNA form, the CDR3 reads TGTGCCAGCAGACGGGACTTCAATCAGCCCCAGCATTTT.